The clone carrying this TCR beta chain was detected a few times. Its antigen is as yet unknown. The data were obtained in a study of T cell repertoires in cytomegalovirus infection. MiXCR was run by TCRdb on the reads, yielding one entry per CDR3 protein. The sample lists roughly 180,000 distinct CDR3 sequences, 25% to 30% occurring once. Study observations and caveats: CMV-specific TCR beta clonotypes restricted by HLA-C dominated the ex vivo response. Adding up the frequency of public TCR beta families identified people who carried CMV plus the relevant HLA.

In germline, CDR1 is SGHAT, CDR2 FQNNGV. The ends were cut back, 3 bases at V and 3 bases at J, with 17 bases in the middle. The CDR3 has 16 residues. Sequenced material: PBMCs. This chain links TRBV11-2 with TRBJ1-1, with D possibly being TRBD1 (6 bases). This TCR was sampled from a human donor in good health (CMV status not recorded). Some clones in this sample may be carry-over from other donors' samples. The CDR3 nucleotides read TGTGCCAGCAGCTTCCGAAGGGGGGGGATGGACACTGAAGCTTTCTTT. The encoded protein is CASSFRRGGMDTEAFF.